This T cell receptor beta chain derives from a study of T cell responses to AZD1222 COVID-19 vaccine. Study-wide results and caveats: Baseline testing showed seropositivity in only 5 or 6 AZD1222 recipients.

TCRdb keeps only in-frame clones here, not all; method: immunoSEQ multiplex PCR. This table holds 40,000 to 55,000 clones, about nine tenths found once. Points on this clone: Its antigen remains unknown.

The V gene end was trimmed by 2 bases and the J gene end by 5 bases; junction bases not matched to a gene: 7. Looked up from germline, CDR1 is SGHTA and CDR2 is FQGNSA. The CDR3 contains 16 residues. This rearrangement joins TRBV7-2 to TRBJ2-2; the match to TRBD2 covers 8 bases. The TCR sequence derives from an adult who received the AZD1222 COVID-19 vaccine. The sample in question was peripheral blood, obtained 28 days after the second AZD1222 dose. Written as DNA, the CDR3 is TGTGCCAGCAGCTTAACCACTAGCGGTCGGACCGGGGAGCTGTTTTTT. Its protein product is CASSLTTSGRTGELFF.